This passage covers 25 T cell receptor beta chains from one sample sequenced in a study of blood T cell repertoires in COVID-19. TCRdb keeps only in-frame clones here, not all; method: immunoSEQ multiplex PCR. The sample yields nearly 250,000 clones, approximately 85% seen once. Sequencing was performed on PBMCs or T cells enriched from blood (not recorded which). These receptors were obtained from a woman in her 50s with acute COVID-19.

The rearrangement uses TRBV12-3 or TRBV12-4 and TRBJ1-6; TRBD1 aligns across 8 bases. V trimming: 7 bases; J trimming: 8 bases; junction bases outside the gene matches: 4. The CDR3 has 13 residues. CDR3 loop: CASTMDRDSPLHF. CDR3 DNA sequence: TGTGCCAGCACCATGGACAGGGATTCACCCCTCCACTTT.

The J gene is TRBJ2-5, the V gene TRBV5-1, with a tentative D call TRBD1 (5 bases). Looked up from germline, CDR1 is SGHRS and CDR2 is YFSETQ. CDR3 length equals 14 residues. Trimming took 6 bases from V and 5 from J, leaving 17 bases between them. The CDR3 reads CASTPGPWGETQYF. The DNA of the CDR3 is TGCGCCAGCACCCCCGGGCCCTGGGGCGAGACCCAGTACTTC.

CDR3 protein: CASRRLTGGNEKLFF. The CDR3 DNA reads as TGCGCCAGCAGACGCCTGACAGGGGGGAATGAAAAACTGTTTTTT. The chain has TRBV4-3 and TRBJ1-4, with 9 bases lining up with TRBD1. V lost 6 bases and J lost 5; bases outside the gene matches: 7. Looked up from germline, CDR1 is LGHNA and CDR2 is YSLEER. CDR3 length: 15 residues.

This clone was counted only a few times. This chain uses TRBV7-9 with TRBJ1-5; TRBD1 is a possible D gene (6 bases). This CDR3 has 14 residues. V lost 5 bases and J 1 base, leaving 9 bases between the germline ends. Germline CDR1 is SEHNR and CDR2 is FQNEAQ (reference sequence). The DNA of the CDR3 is TGTGCCAGCAGCACACAGGGCAGCAATCAGCCCCAGCATTTT. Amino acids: CASSTQGSNQPQHF.

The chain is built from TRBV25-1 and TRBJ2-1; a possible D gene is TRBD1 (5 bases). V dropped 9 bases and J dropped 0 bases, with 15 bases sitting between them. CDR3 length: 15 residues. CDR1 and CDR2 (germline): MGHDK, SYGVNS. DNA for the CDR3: TGTGCCAGTTCAAGGGGCCTAAGCTCCTACAATGAGCAGTTCTTC. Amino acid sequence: CASSRGLSSYNEQFF.

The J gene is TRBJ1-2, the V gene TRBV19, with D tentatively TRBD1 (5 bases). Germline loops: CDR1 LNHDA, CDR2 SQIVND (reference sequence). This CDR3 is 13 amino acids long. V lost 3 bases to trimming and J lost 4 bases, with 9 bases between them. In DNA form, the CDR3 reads TGTGCCAGTAGTATGCAGGGTACCTATGGCTACACCTTC. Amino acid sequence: CASSMQGTYGYTF. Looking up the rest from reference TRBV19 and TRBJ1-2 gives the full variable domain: DGGITQSPKYLFRKEGQNVTLSCEQNLNHDAMYWYRQDPGQGLRLIYYSQIVNDFQKGDIAEGYSVSREKKESFPLTVTSAQKNPTAFYLCASSMQGTYGYTFGSGTRLTVV.

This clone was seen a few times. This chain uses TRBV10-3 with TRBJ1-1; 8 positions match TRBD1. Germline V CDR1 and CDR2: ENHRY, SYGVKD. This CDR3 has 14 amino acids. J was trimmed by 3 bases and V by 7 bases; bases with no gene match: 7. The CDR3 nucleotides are TGTGCCATCACCACGGACAGGGCTTACACTGAAGCTTTCTTT. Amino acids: CAITTDRAYTEAFF.

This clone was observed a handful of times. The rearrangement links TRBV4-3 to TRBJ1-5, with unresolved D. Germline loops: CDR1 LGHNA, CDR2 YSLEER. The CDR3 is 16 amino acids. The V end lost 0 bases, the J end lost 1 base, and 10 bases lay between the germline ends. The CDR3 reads CASSQERPGSNQPQHF. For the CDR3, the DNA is TGCGCCAGCAGCCAAGAAAGGCCGGGGAGCAATCAGCCCCAGCATTTT.

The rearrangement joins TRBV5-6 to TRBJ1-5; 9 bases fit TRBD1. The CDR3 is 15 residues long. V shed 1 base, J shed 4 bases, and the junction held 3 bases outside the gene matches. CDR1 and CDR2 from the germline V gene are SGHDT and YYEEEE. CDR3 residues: CASSLSGTGNQPQHF. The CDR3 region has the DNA TGTGCCAGCAGCTTGTCTGGGACAGGGAATCAGCCCCAGCATTTT.

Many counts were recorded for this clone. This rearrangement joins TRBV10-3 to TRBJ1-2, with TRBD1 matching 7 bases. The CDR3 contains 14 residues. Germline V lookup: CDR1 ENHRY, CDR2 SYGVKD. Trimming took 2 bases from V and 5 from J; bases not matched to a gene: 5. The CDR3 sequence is CAISERQGPYGYTF. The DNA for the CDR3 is TGTGCCATCAGTGAGCGACAGGGCCCATATGGCTACACCTTC.

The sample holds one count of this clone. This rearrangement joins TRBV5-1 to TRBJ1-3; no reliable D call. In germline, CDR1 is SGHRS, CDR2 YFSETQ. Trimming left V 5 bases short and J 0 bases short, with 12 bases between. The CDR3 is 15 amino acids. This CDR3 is CASSPFQASGNTIYF. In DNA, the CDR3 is TGCGCCAGCAGTCCCTTTCAGGCCTCTGGAAACACCATATATTTT.

CDR3 DNA sequence: TGTGCCAGCAGTTACAAGGGGGCACATAATTCACCCCTCCACTTT. This translates into CASSYKGAHNSPLHF. V gene TRBV6-5 combines with J gene TRBJ1-6; 7 nucleotides line up with TRBD1. Germline CDR1 reads MNHEY; CDR2 reads SVGAGI. The CDR3 loop spans 15 amino acids. V trimming: 2 bases; J trimming: 5 bases; junction bases outside the gene matches: 3.

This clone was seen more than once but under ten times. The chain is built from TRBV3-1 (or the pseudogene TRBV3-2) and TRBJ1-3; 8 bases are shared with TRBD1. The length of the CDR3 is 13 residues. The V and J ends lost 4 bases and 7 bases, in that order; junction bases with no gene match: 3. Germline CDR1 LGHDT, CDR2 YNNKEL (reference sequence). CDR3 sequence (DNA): TGTGCCAGCAGCCCAGGGGGCGGGAACACCATATATTTT. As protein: CASSPGGGNTIYF.

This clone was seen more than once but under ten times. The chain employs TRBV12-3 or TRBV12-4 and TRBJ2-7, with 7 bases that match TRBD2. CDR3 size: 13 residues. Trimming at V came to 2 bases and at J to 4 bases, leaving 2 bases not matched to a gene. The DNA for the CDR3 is TGTGCCAGCAGTTTAAGACTAGCTTACGAGCAGTACTTC. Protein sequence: CASSLRLAYEQYF.

CDR3 nucleotide sequence: TGTGCCAGTAGTCTGGGACAGGGTTCGCGAGAGCAGTACTTC. Its translation: CASSLGQGSREQYF. This chain joins TRBV19 and TRBJ2-7, with 9 nucleotides matching TRBD1. CDR1 is LNHDA and CDR2 is SQIVND in the germline V gene (reference sequence). After removal of 5 bases from V and 7 bases from J, the junction contained 9 bases not matched to a gene. This CDR3 region has 14 residues.

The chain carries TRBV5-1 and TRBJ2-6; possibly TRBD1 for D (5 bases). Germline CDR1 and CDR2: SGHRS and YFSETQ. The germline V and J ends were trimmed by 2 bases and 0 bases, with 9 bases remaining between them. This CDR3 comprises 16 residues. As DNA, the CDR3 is TGCGCCAGCAGCTTAAGGGGTCCCTCTGGGGCCAACGTCCTGACTTTC. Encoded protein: CASSLRGPSGANVLTF.

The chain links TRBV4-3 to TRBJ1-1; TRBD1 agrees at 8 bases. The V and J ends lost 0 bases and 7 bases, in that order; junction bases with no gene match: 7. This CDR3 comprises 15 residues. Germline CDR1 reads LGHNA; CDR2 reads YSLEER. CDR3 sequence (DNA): TGCGCCAGCAGCCAAGATCGGACAGGGATGATTGAAGCTTTCTTT. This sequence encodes CASSQDRTGMIEAFF.

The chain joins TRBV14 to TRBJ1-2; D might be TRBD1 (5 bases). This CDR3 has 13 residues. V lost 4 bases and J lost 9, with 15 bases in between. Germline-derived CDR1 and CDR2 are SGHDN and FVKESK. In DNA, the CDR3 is TGTGCCAGCAGCCGGGGCTCGCAGGTATGCTACACCTTC. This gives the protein CASSRGSQVCYTF. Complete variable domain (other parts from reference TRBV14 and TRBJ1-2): EAGVTQFPSHSVIEKGQTVTLRCDPISGHDNLYWYRRVMGKEIKFLLHFVKESKQDESGMPNNRFLAERTGGTYSTLKVQPAELEDSGVYFCASSRGSQVCYTFGSGTRLTVV.

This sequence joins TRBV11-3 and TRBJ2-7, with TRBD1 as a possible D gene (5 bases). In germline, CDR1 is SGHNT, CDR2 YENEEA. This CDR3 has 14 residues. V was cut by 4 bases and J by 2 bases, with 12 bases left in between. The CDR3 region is CASSSDSRTYEQYF. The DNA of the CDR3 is TGTGCCAGCAGCTCTGACAGTAGGACCTACGAGCAGTACTTC.

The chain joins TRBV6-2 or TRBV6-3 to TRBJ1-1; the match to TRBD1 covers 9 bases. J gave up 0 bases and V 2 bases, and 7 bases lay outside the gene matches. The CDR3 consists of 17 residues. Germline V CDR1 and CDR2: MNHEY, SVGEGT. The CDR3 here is CASSYPTGQGLNTEAFF. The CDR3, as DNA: TGTGCCAGCAGTTACCCAACGGGACAGGGCTTGAACACTGAAGCTTTCTTT.

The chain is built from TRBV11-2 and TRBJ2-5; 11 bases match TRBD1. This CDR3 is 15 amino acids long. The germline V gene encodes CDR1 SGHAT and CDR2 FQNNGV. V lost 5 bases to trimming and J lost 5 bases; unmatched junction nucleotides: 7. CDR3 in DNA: TGTGCCAGCAGCGGGGGGACAGGGGGAAAGGAGACCCAGTACTTC. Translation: CASSGGTGGKETQYF.

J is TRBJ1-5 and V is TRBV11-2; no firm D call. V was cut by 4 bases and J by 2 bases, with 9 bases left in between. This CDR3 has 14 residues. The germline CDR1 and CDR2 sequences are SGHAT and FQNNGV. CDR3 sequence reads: CASSSGSGNQPQHF. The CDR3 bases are TGTGCCAGCAGCTCGGGTTCGGGCAATCAGCCCCAGCATTTT. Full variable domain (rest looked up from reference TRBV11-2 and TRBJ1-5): EAGVAQSPRYKIIEKRQSVAFWCNPISGHATLYWYQQILGQGPKLLIQFQNNGVVDDSQLPKDRFSAERLKGVDSTLKIQPAKLEDSAVYLCASSSGSGNQPQHFGDGTRLSIL.

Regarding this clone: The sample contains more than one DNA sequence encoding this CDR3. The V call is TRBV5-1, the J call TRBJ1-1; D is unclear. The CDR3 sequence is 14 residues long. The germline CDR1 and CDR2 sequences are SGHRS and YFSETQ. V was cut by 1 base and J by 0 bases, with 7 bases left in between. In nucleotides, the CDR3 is TGCGCCAGCAGCTTGAGCGGGGTGAACACTGAAGCTTTCTTT. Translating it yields CASSLSGVNTEAFF. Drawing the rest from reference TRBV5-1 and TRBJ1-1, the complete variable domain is KAGVTQTPRYLIKTRGQQVTLSCSPISGHRSVSWYQQTPGQGLQFLFEYFSETQRNKGNFPGRFSGRQFSNSRSEMNVSTLELGDSALYLCASSLSGVNTEAFFGQGTRLTVV.

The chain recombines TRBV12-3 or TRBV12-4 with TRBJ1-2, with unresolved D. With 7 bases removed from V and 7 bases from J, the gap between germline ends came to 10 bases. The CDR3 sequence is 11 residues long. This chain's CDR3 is CASTRDLGYTF. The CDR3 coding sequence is TGTGCCAGCACCCGAGATCTTGGCTACACCTTC.

In DNA, the CDR3 is TGCGCCAGCAGCATTTCCGGGACTAGCGGGGCCACCGGGGAGCTGTTTTTT. It yields the protein CASSISGTSGATGELFF. The chain joins TRBV5-1 to TRBJ2-2; 13 positions match TRBD2. V lost 4 bases and J lost 4; bases outside the gene matches: 7. This CDR3 has 17 residues. Germline V gives CDR1 SGHRS, CDR2 YFSETQ.